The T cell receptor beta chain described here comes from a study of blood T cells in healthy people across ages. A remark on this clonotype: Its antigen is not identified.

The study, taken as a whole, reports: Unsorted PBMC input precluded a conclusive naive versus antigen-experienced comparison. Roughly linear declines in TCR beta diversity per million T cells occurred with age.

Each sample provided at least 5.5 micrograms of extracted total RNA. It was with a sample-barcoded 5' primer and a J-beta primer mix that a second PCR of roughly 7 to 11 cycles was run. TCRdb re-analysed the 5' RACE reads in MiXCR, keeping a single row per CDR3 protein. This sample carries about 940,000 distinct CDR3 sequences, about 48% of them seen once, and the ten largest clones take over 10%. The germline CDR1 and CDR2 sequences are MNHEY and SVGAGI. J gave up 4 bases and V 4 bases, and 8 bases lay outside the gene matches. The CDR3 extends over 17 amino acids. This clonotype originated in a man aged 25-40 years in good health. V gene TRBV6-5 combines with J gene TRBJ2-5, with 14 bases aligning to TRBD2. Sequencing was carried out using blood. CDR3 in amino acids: CASSWGTSGGRGETQYF. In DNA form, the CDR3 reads TGTGCCAGCAGTTGGGGGACTAGCGGGGGAAGGGGAGAGACCCAGTACTTC.